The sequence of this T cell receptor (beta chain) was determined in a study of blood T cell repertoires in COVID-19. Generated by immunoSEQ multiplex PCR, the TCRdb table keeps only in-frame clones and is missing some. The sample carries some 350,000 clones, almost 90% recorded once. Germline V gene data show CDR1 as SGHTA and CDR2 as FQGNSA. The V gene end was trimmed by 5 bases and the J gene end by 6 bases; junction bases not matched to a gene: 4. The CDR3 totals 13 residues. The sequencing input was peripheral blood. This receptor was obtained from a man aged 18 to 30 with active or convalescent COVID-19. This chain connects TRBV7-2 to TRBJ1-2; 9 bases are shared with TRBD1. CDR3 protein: CASSNRDRDGYTF. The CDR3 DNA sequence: TGTGCCAGCAGCAACCGGGACAGGGATGGCTACACCTTC.